The present entry profiles one T cell receptor beta chain with its context. The antigen is unknown. Data came from immunoSEQ multiplex PCR; TCRdb stores just in-frame clones and leaves some out. The data hold tens of thousands of clones, with around 80% observed a single time. Ipilimumab CTLA-4 blockade and focal radiation were given to patients with chemo-refractory metastatic non-small-cell lung cancer. These data originate in a study of radiotherapy plus CTLA-4 blockade in lung cancer. Across the whole study: Objective responses were observed in 15% to 20% of patients, and disease control was achieved by over 30%. Study results and limitations: TCR clones from tumors expanded in blood after radiotherapy plus ipilimumab.

The sequencing here drew on peripheral blood, taken from a patient treated with radiotherapy plus ipilimumab. The sequence came from a human donor with non-small cell lung cancer who had a complete response to radiotherapy plus ipilimumab.

CDR3 residues: CASSLGTGENQPQHF. CDR3 nucleotide sequence: TGTGCCAGCAGTCTAGGGACAGGGGAAAATCAGCCCCAGCATTTT. This chain uses TRBV6-1 with TRBJ1-5; 10 nucleotides agree with TRBD1. The V segment lost 5 bases and the J segment 4 bases; nucleotides outside the gene matches: 5. CDR1 is MNHNS, CDR2 SASEGT, per germline. The CDR3 loop spans 15 amino acids.